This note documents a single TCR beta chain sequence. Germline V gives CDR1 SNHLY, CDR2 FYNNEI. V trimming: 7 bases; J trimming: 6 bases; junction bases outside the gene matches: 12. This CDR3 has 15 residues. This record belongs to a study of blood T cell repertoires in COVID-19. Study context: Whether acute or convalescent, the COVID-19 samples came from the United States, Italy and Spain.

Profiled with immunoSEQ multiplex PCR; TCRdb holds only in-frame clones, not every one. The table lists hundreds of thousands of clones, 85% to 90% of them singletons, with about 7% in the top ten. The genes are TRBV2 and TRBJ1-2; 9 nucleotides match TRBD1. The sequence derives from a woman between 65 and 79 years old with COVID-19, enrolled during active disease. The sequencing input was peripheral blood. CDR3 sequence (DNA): TGTGCCAGCATTGCTTACGGGACAGGGTCAGATGGCTACACCTTC. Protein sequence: CASIAYGTGSDGYTF.